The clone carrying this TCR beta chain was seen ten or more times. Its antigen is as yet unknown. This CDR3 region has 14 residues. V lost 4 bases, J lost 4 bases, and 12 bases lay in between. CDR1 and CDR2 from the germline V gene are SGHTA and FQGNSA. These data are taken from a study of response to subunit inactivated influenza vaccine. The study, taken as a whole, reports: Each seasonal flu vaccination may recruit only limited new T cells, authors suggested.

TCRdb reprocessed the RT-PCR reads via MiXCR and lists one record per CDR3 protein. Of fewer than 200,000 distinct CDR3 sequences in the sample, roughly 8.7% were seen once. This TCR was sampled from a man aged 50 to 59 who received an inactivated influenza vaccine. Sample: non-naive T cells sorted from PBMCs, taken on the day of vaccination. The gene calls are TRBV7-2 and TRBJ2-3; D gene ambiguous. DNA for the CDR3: TGTGCCAGCAGCTGGGTGGGCGGCCCAGATACGCAGTATTTT. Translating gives CASSWVGGPDTQYF.